This T cell receptor beta chain was sequenced for a study of control samples from healthy donors and cancer patients. This CDR3 has 12 amino acids. CDR1 SNHLY and CDR2 FYNNEI come from the germline V gene. V gave up 6 bases and J gave up 4 bases, with 8 bases separating them. Here immunoSEQ multiplex PCR was the method, and the copy in TCRdb shows in-frame clones only, minus some. In the table there are 150,000 to 200,000 clones, roughly nine tenths of which are singletons. The source is a man younger than 40 in good health. The sample comprised blood. The chain is built from TRBV2 and TRBJ2-3; D remains ambiguous. The CDR3 is CASSVDADTQYF. The CDR3 region has the DNA TGTGCCAGCAGCGTGGATGCAGATACGCAGTATTTT.